The 5 T cell receptor beta chains given below trace back to one sample, sequenced in a study of blood T cell repertoires in COVID-19. The method was immunoSEQ multiplex PCR; TCRdb's version includes in-frame clones alone and lacks a portion of them. The profile shows some 230,000 clones, about 83% of them singletons. The source material was peripheral blood. These receptors came from a woman aged 45 to 65 with acute or convalescent COVID-19.

The chain is built from TRBV19 and TRBJ1-1, with unresolved D. Trimming shortened V by 6 bases and J by 0 bases, and 14 bases separated the two germline ends. The CDR3 is 15 amino acids. Germline-derived CDR1 and CDR2 are LNHDA and SQIVND (reference sequence). The CDR3 loop reads CASRITGRMNTEAFF. The CDR3 coding sequence is TGTGCCAGTAGGATAACTGGGCGAATGAACACTGAAGCTTTCTTT.

This rearrangement joins TRBV5-1 to TRBJ2-7, with 10 bases aligning to TRBD1. There are 17 residues in the CDR3. The ends lost 1 base at V and 7 bases at J; junction bases unmatched: 14. Germline values: CDR1 SGHRS, CDR2 YFSETQ. CDR3 DNA: TGCGCCAGCAGCTTGTTGGGGACAGGGGTCGCGGCGAGTGAGCAGTACTTC. The encoded protein is CASSLLGTGVAASEQYF.

The chain is built from TRBV28 and TRBJ1-4, with TRBD1 matching over 9 bases. The trim removed 8 bases at V and 0 bases at J, leaving 7 bases unmatched. The CDR3 covers 16 residues. CDR1 MDHEN and CDR2 SYDVKM come from the germline V gene. The CDR3: CASCRDRVATNEKLFF. DNA for the CDR3: TGTGCCAGCTGCCGGGACAGGGTTGCAACTAATGAAAAACTGTTTTTT.

For the CDR3, the DNA is TGTGCCAGCAGTGATAGCGGCCACGGCTATGGCTACACCTTC. It is translated as CASSDSGHGYGYTF. V gene TRBV6-1 combines with J gene TRBJ1-2, with no clear D. V dropped 3 bases and J dropped 4 bases, with 12 bases sitting between them. Germline CDR1 and CDR2: MNHNS and SASEGT. The CDR3 runs to 14 residues.

This sequence joins TRBV28 and TRBJ2-7; TRBD2 agrees at 9 bases. The V and J ends lost 2 bases and 4 bases, in that order; junction bases with no gene match: 9. The CDR3 loop spans 16 amino acids. Germline V lookup: CDR1 MDHEN, CDR2 SYDVKM. In DNA form, the CDR3 reads TGTGCCAGCAGTTTACTTACTCTAGCGGGAAAATACGAGCAGTACTTC. Translating it yields CASSLLTLAGKYEQYF. The complete variable domain, with remaining parts taken from reference TRBV28 and TRBJ2-7, reads DVKVTQSSRYLVKRTGEKVFLECVQDMDHENMFWYRQDPGLGLRLIYFSYDVKMKEKGDIPEGYSVSREKKERFSLILESASTNQTSMYLCASSLLTLAGKYEQYFGPGTRLTVT.